A single sample gave rise to the 5 T cell receptor beta chains below, sequenced in a study of cytomegalovirus exposure and HLA in healthy donors. The repertoire was sequenced with immunoSEQ multiplex PCR; TCRdb's copy has only in-frame clones and lacks some. This sample has 130,000 to 150,000 clones, with around 85% found just once. Sequences were obtained from PBMCs. Source of these receptors: a man between 18 and 35 years old in good health and CMV-seronegative.

The table lists this clone with a few counts. This sequence joins TRBV7-9 and TRBJ1-1, with D possibly being TRBD1 (5 bases). V lost 2 bases and J 0 bases, leaving 7 bases between the germline ends. CDR3 size: 14 residues. The V gene's germline CDR1 is SEHNR and CDR2 FQNEAQ (reference sequence). CDR3 nucleotide sequence: TGTGCCAGCAGCTTACAGGGCGTGAACACTGAAGCTTTCTTT. As protein: CASSLQGVNTEAFF.

V usage is TRBV10-1 and J usage is TRBJ2-1, with D possibly matching TRBD2 (5 bases). This CDR3 contains 15 residues. Per germline, CDR1 WNHNN and CDR2 SYGVQD (reference sequence). Trimming shortened V by 3 bases and J by 8 bases, and 17 bases separated the two germline ends. The CDR3 region is CASSDFGLGADEQFF. CDR3 sequence (DNA): TGCGCCAGCAGTGATTTTGGGCTAGGAGCGGATGAGCAGTTCTTC.

The CDR3 DNA follows: TGTGCCATCAGTGAGGGGCGGGAGGGCCTAACAGATACGCAGTATTTT. Translated, it gives CAISEGREGLTDTQYF. This chain uses TRBV10-3 with TRBJ2-3; 9 bases map to TRBD2. This CDR3 has 16 residues. Per germline, CDR1 ENHRY and CDR2 SYGVKD. J gave up 3 bases and V 2 bases, and 6 bases lay outside the gene matches.

The chain combines TRBV6-1 with TRBJ1-1; D not resolved. Trimming took off 7 bases at V and 0 bases at J, with 3 bases between the two ends. Germline V lookup: CDR1 MNHNS, CDR2 SASEGT. This CDR3 has 11 residues. The CDR3 DNA sequence: TGTGCCAGCATATTGAACACTGAAGCTTTCTTT. It is translated as CASILNTEAFF.

The chain recombines TRBV12-5 with TRBJ2-7, with 8 positions matching TRBD1. V gave up 4 bases and J gave up 5 bases; unmatched junction bases: 13. The CDR3 is made up of 16 amino acids. Per the germline V gene, CDR1 is LGHNT and CDR2 is FRNRAP. CDR3 sequence reads: CASGSILTGARHEQYF. CDR3 DNA: TGTGCTAGTGGTTCCATCTTGACAGGGGCGAGGCACGAGCAGTACTTC.